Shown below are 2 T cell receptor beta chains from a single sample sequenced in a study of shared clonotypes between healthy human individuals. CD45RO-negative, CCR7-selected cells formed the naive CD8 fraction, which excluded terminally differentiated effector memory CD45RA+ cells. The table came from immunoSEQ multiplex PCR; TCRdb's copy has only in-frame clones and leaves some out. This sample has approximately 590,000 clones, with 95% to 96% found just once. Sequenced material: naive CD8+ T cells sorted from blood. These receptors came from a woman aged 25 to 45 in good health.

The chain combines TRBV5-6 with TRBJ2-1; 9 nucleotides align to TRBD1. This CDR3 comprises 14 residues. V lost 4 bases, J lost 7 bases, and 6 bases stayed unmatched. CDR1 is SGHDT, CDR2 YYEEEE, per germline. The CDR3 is CASSGRDRVNEQFF. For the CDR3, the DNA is TGTGCCAGCAGCGGCCGGGACAGGGTAAATGAGCAGTTCTTC.

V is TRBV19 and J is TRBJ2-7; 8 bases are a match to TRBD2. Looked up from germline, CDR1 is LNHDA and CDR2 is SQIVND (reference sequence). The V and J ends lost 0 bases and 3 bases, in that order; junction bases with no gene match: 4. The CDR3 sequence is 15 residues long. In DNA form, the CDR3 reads TGTGCCAGTAGTATAGAGGCGGGAGGAGACTACGAGCAGTACTTC. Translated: CASSIEAGGDYEQYF.